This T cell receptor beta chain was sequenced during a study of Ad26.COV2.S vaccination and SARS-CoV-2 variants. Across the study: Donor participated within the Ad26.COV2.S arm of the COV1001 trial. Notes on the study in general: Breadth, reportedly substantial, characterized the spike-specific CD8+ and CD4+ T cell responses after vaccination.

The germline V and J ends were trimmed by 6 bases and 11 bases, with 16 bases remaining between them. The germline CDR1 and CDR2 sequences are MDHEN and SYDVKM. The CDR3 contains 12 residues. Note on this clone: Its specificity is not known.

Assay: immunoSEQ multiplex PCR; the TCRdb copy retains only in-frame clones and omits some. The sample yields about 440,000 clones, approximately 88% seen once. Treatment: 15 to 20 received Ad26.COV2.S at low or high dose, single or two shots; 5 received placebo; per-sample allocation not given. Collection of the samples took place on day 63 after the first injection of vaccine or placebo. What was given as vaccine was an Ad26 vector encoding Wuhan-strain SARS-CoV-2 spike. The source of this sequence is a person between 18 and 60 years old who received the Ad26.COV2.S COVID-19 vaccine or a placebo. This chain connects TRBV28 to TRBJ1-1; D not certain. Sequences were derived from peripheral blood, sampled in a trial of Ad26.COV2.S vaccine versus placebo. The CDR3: CASSPVYTGAFF. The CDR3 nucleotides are TGTGCCAGCAGCCCCGTTTATACGGGGGCTTTCTTT.